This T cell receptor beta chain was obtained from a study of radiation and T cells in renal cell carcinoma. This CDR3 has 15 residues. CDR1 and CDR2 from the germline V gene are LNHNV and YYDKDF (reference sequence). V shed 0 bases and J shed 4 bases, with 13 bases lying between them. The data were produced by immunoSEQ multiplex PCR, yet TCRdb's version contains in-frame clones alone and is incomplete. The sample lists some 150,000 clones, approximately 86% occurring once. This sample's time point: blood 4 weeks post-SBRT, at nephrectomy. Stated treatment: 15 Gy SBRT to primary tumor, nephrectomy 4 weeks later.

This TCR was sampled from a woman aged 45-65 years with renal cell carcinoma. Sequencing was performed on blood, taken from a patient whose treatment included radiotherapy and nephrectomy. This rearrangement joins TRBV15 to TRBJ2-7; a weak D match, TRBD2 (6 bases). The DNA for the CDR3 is TGTGCCACCAGCAGAGAAGCGGGTAGGGCGTACGAGCAGTACTTC. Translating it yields CATSREAGRAYEQYF.